The 26 T cell receptor beta chains given below trace back to one sample, sequenced in a study of T cells in Graves' hyperthyroidism and ophthalmopathy. Using RNA transcripts as the source, TCR beta CDR3 regions were amplified. The primer set for the first-round RT-PCR of the TCR CDR3 was HTBI. One entry per CDR3 protein, called by TCRdb with MiXCR from the multiplex PCR reads. Among 500,000 to 650,000 distinct CDR3 sequences listed, 14% were seen once. Sequencing was carried out using blood. Receptors originate from a middle-aged woman with Graves' hyperthyroidism.

A few counts support this clonotype. The CDR3 loop is CASRRLYSGDGSYEQYF. In nucleotides, the CDR3 is TGTGCCAGCAGACGTCTATATTCAGGGGACGGCTCCTACGAGCAGTACTTC. V usage is TRBV6-1 and J usage is TRBJ2-7; perhaps TRBD1 as D (6 bases). Germline CDR1 is MNHNS and CDR2 is SASEGT. V gave up 6 bases and J gave up 0 bases, with 21 bases separating them. The CDR3 runs 17 residues.

Points on this clonotype: A much bigger clone sits one base away, suggesting this may be a read error. The V gene is TRBV5-4, the J gene TRBJ2-3; 8 nucleotides match TRBD1. The V gene's germline CDR1 is SGHNT and CDR2 YYREEE (reference sequence). This CDR3 contains 14 residues. The CDR3 loop reads CANSGQGRADTQYF. In DNA, the CDR3 is TGTGCCAACAGCGGACAGGGTCGGGCAGATACGCAGTATTTT.

This clonotype was picked up many times. The V and J genes are TRBV7-2 and TRBJ1-2, with 7 bases matching TRBD1. Trimming cost V 5 bases and J 4 bases; bases outside gene matches: 13. The CDR3 totals 16 residues. From germline, CDR1 is SGHTA and CDR2 FQGNSA. The CDR3: CASSQGGGGGFYGYTF. DNA of the CDR3: TGTGCCAGCAGCCAGGGGGGGGGAGGGGGTTTCTATGGCTACACCTTC.

There are a few counts of this clonotype. The V call is TRBV29-1, the J call TRBJ1-5; D is unresolved. V lost 6 bases to trimming and J lost 2 bases, with 8 bases between them. CDR3 size: 12 residues. In germline, CDR1 is SQVTM, CDR2 ANQGSEA. The CDR3 is CSVAGGNQPQHF. The CDR3 nucleotides read TGCAGCGTCGCTGGAGGCAATCAGCCCCAGCATTTT. Full variable domain (rest looked up from reference TRBV29-1 and TRBJ1-5): SAVISQKPSRDICQRGTSLTIQCQVDSQVTMMFWYRQQPGQSLTLIATANQGSEATYESGFVIDKFPISRPNLTFSTLTVSNMSPEDSSIYLCSVAGGNQPQHFGDGTRLSIL.

The chain employs TRBV7-2 and TRBJ2-5, with D hard to call. Germline V gives CDR1 SGHTA, CDR2 FQGNSA. The length of the CDR3 is 13 residues. V dropped 3 bases and J dropped 6 bases, with 11 bases sitting between them. CDR3 region: CASSFGVLQTQYF. For the CDR3, the DNA is TGTGCCAGCAGCTTTGGGGTATTGCAGACCCAGTACTTC.

The chain combines TRBV12-3 or TRBV12-4 with TRBJ1-1; perhaps TRBD1 as D (5 bases). This CDR3 is 14 amino acids long. The V end lost 2 bases, the J end lost 10 bases, and 17 bases lay between the germline ends. The CDR3 DNA is TGTGCCAGCAGTTTATACGGGGCCGGGGGAGGAGCTTTCTTT. This sequence encodes CASSLYGAGGGAFF.

This chain uses TRBV27 with TRBJ1-5; 7 nucleotides agree with TRBD1. This CDR3 comprises 16 residues. V lost 1 base and J lost 3; bases outside the gene matches: 6. CDR1 and CDR2 (germline): MNHEY, SMNVEV (reference sequence). In DNA, the CDR3 is TGTGCCAGCAGTTTATACCTGACAGGGAACAATCAGCCCCAGCATTTT. It is translated as CASSLYLTGNNQPQHF.

V is TRBV12-3 or TRBV12-4 and J is TRBJ2-5; D might be TRBD2 (7 bases). The length of the CDR3 is 15 residues. V lost 5 bases, J lost 4 bases, and 17 bases lay in between. Here the CDR3 reads CASSPAGGGGETQYF. The CDR3, as DNA: TGTGCCAGCAGTCCCGCTGGGGGCGGGGGAGAGACCCAGTACTTC.

This rearrangement joins TRBV4-1 to TRBJ1-5; TRBD1 aligns across 7 bases. Losses at the gene ends were 1 base for V and 0 bases for J; bases not matched to a gene: 3. The V gene's germline CDR1 is MGHRA and CDR2 YSYEKL. The CDR3 is made up of 16 amino acids. The CDR3 sequence is CASSQVQGDSNQPQHF. In nucleotides, the CDR3 is TGCGCCAGCAGCCAAGTCCAGGGGGATAGCAATCAGCCCCAGCATTTT.

This clonotype was observed many times. The V gene is TRBV2, the J gene TRBJ2-1, with D unclear. V was clipped by 4 bases and J by 5 bases, with 9 bases between them. The CDR3 has 13 amino acids. Germline V gene sequence: CDR1 SNHLY, CDR2 FYNNEI. The DNA for the CDR3 is TGTGCCAGCAGTGTTGTCCGGGACAATGAGCAGTTCTTC. This sequence encodes CASSVVRDNEQFF.

J is TRBJ1-5 and V is TRBV19; no firm D call. The germline V and J ends were trimmed by 3 bases and 2 bases, with 5 bases remaining between them. Looked up from germline, CDR1 is LNHDA and CDR2 is SQIVND (reference sequence). The CDR3 contains 13 residues. The CDR3 loop is CASSINGNQPQHF. For the CDR3, the DNA is TGTGCCAGTAGTATCAATGGCAATCAGCCCCAGCATTTT.

The chain joins TRBV5-1 to TRBJ2-1; 10 bases fit TRBD2. V dropped 2 bases and J dropped 5; count of bases not matched to a gene: 7. This CDR3 is 16 amino acids long. Germline V lookup: CDR1 SGHRS, CDR2 YFSETQ. The CDR3 nucleotides read TGCGCCAGCAGCTTTCTCGAGCGGGAGGGTAACAATGAGCAGTTCTTC. Translating gives CASSFLEREGNNEQFF.

The table lists this clonotype with many counts. This chain links TRBV18 with TRBJ2-7; D is possibly TRBD1 (5 bases). Looked up from germline, CDR1 is KGHSH and CDR2 is LQKENI. CDR3 length: 13 amino acids. Trimming took off 3 bases at V and 6 bases at J, with 12 bases between the two ends. CDR3 coding DNA: TGTGCCAGCTCACCCAGGGATTTCGGCGAGCAGTACTTC. Protein product: CASSPRDFGEQYF.

A note on this clonotype: It may be a read error: a sequence one base away is much more abundant. This chain uses TRBV12-3 or TRBV12-4 with TRBJ2-1; D remains unclear. Trimming shortened V by 0 bases and J by 10 bases, and 10 bases separated the two germline ends. The CDR3 sequence is 13 residues long. DNA for the CDR3: TGTGCCAGCAGTTTAGCAGGGTACGGCGAGCAGTTCTTC. Translating it yields CASSLAGYGEQFF.

This clonotype was observed a few times. The CDR3 nucleotides read TGTGCCACCAGTGATGGCCGGCAGGGGAGCTACGAGCAGTACTTC. Encoded protein: CATSDGRQGSYEQYF. The chain links TRBV24-1 to TRBJ2-7; the D gene is possibly TRBD1 (6 bases). The CDR3 contains 15 residues. The V and J ends lost 3 bases and 3 bases respectively, with 14 bases between them. From germline, CDR1 is KGHDR and CDR2 SFDVKD.

This clonotype was recorded many times. J is TRBJ2-7 and V is TRBV30; D call uncertain. Germline V gene sequence: CDR1 GTSNPN, CDR2 SVGIG (reference sequence). This CDR3 has 16 amino acids. The ends were cut back, 1 base at V and 3 bases at J, with 19 bases in the middle. The CDR3 loop is CAWSANVGQTVYEQYF. The DNA of the CDR3 is TGTGCCTGGAGTGCCAACGTAGGGCAGACCGTCTACGAGCAGTACTTC.

There are many counts of this clonotype. A much more abundant neighbour one base away suggests this may be a read error. The rearrangement links TRBV20-1 to TRBJ2-3; D is possibly TRBD2 (6 bases). This CDR3 has 12 amino acids. Germline V lookup: CDR1 DFQATT, CDR2 SNEGSKA (reference sequence). Trimming took 3 bases from V and 3 from J, leaving 7 bases between them. The CDR3: CSASGRTDTQYF. The DNA for the CDR3 is TGCAGTGCTAGCGGGAGAACAGATACGCAGTATTTT.

This clonotype was recorded many times. The rearrangement joins TRBV2 to TRBJ2-2; a possible D gene is TRBD2 (6 bases). CDR1 and CDR2 (germline): SNHLY, FYNNEI. CDR3 size: 12 residues. Trimming shortened V by 8 bases and J by 3 bases, and 7 bases separated the two germline ends. Here the CDR3 reads CASRLDTGELFF. CDR3 sequence (DNA): TGTGCCAGCCGACTAGACACCGGGGAGCTGTTTTTT.

Notes on this clonotype: A far larger clone is off by one base, so a read error is likely. The V call is TRBV18, the J call TRBJ1-1; D possibly corresponds to TRBD1 (5 bases). CDR3 length equals 14 residues. Germline V gene sequence: CDR1 KGHSH, CDR2 LQKENI. The CDR3 sequence: CASSPGTVNTEAIF. The CDR3, as DNA: TGTGCCAGCTCACCGGGGACTGTGAACACTGAAGCTATCTTT.

The chain combines TRBV19 with TRBJ1-1; D is unresolved. The V end lost 6 bases, the J end lost 0 bases, and 8 bases lay between the germline ends. From germline, CDR1 is LNHDA and CDR2 SQIVND (reference sequence). The CDR3 has 13 amino acids. CDR3 sequence (DNA): TGTGCCAGTAGGCCAGAACTGAACACTGAAGCTTTCTTT. It translates to CASRPELNTEAFF. Looking up the rest from reference TRBV19 and TRBJ1-1 gives the full variable domain: DGGITQSPKYLFRKEGQNVTLSCEQNLNHDAMYWYRQDPGQGLRLIYYSQIVNDFQKGDIAEGYSVSREKKESFPLTVTSAQKNPTAFYLCASRPELNTEAFFGQGTRLTVV.

This clonotype was found a few times. In DNA form, the CDR3 reads TGTGCCATCAGTGACAGAACTAGCAATCAGCCCCAGCATTTT. This codes for CAISDRTSNQPQHF. This chain uses TRBV10-3 with TRBJ1-5, with D hard to call. The germline CDR1 and CDR2 sequences are ENHRY and SYGVKD. There are 14 residues in the CDR3. V was shortened by 3 bases and J by 0 bases, with 6 bases between the two germline ends.

CDR3 residues: CSARGTSGRDLPNQNIQYF. The DNA of the CDR3 is TGCAGTGCGCGGGGGACTAGCGGGAGGGACCTCCCTAACCAAAACATTCAGTACTTC. This rearrangement joins TRBV20-1 to TRBJ2-4; 16 positions agree with TRBD2. Germline CDR1 reads DFQATT; CDR2 reads SNEGSKA (reference sequence). The V and J ends lost 6 bases and 5 bases, in that order; junction bases with no gene match: 16. The CDR3 has 19 residues.

CDR3 bases: TGTGCCAGCAAAGAGACAGCTGTTAGCAATCAGCCCCAGCATTTT. It is translated as CASKETAVSNQPQHF. J is TRBJ1-5 and V is TRBV6-1, with D perhaps TRBD1 (5 bases). The germline gives CDR1 MNHNS, CDR2 SASEGT. The V end lost 7 bases, the J end lost 0 bases, and 13 bases lay between the germline ends. This CDR3 comprises 15 residues.

This clonotype was recorded many times. The rearrangement links TRBV2 to TRBJ1-2, with 7 bases that match TRBD1. The CDR3 spans 14 residues. The germline gives CDR1 SNHLY, CDR2 FYNNEI. The junction had 4 bases not matched to a gene; V was cut back by 3 bases and J by 3 bases. CDR3 protein: CASSDTGAHYGYTF. The CDR3 coding sequence is TGTGCCAGCAGTGACACAGGGGCCCACTATGGCTACACCTTC. The full variable domain, in which reference TRBV2 and TRBJ1-2 provide the parts outside the CDR3, is EPEVTQTPSHQVTQMGQEVILRCVPISNHLYFYWYRQILGQKVEFLVSFYNNEISEKSEIFDDQFSVERPDGSNFTLKIRSTKLEDSAMYFCASSDTGAHYGYTFGSGTRLTVV.

This clonotype was counted many times. The chain joins TRBV5-1 to TRBJ2-1; D gene unclear. This CDR3 is built from 13 residues. Trimming stripped 1 base from V and 5 bases from J, with 7 bases between. Germline lookup yields CDR1 SGHRS and CDR2 YFSETQ. The CDR3: CASSLYGDNEQFF. CDR3 nucleotide sequence: TGCGCCAGCAGCTTGTATGGGGACAATGAGCAGTTCTTC.

This clonotype was detected ten times or more. The rearrangement links TRBV15 to TRBJ2-5; D gene uncertain. The CDR3 length is 13 residues. Germline values: CDR1 LNHNV, CDR2 YYDKDF (reference sequence). With 1 base removed from V and 5 bases from J, the gap between germline ends came to 8 bases. The CDR3 nucleotides read TGTGCCACCAGCAGAGGTGGCGTGGAGACCCAGTACTTC. Protein sequence: CATSRGGVETQYF.